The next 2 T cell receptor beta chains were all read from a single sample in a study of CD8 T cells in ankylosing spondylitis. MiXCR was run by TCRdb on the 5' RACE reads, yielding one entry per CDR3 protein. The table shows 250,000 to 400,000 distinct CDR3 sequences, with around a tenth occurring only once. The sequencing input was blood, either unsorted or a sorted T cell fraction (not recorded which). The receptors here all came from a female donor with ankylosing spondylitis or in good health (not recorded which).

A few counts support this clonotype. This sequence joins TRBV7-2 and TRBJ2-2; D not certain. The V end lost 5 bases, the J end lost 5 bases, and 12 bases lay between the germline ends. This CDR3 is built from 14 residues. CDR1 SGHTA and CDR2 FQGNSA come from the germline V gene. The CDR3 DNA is TGTGCCAGCAGCCTCGCATTAGAGACCGGGGAGCTGTTTTTT. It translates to CASSLALETGELFF.

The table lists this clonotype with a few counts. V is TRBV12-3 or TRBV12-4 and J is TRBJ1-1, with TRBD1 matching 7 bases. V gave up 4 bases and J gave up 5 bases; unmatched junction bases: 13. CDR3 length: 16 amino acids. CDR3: CASSSTGPLRDTEAFF. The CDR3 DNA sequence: TGTGCCAGCAGTTCGACAGGGCCCCTGCGAGATACTGAAGCTTTCTTT.